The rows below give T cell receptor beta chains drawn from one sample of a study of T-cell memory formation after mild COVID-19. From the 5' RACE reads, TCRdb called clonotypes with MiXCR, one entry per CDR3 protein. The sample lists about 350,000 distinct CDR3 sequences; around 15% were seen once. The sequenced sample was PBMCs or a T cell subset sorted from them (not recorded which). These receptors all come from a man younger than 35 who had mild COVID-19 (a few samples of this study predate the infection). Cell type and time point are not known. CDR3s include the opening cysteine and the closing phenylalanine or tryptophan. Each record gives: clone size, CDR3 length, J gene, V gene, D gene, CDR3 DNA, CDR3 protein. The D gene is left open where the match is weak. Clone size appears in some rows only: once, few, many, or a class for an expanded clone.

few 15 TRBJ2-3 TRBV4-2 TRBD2 TGTGCCAGCAGCCAAGAAGCGGGGGGCACAGATACGCAGTATTTT CASSQEAGGTDTQYF
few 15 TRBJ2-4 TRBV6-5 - TGTGCCAGCAGTTCCGGGGTTGGGGCCAAAAACATTCAGTACTTC CASSSGVGAKNIQYF
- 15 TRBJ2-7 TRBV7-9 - TGTGCCAGCAGCCCCGGGACTCAGAGCTCCTACGAGCAGTACTTC CASSPGTQSSYEQYF
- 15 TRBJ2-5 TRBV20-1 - TGCAGTGCTAGCCCCCCCGGCGGCGGGAAAGAGACCCAGTACTTC CSASPPGGGKETQYF
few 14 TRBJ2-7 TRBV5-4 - TGTGCCAGCAGCTTGGCCCGGGGGGCGGGAGAGCAGTACTTC CASSLARGAGEQYF
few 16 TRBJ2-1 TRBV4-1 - TGCGCCAGCAGCCAAGATACAGCAGGGGTAGACAATGAGCAGTTCTTC CASSQDTAGVDNEQFF
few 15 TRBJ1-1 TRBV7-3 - TGTGCCAGCAGCCCGCGGTCCAGTCCCATTGCTGAAGCTTTCTTT CASSPRSSPIAEAFF
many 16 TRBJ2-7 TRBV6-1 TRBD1 TGTGCCAGCAGTGAAGAGGGACAGGGGGTTTTCTACGAGCAGTACTTC CASSEEGQGVFYEQYF
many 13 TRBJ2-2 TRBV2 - TGTGCCAGCAGAGGCCAGGGTCGCGGGGAGCTGTTTTTT CASRGQGRGELFF
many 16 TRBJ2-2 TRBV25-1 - TGTGCCAGCAGTGAATATTCCAGGGGAGACACCGGGGAGCTGTTTTTT CASSEYSRGDTGELFF
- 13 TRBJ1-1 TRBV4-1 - TGCGCCAGCAGCCAAGATAGCCGGGTTGAAGCTTTCTTT CASSQDSRVEAFF
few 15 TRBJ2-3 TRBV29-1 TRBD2 TGCAGCGTTGAATCCGGGCGGGAGGGCACAGATACGCAGTATTTT CSVESGREGTDTQYF
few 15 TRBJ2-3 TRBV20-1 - TGCAGTGCTAGAATGGGAGCATCTAGCACAGATACGCAGTATTTT CSARMGASSTDTQYF
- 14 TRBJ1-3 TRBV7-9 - TGTGCCAGCAGCCAGAATTCTGCTGGAAACACCATATATTTT CASSQNSAGNTIYF
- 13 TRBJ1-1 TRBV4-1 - TGCGCCAGCAGCCAGGACACTACTACTGAAGCTTTCTTT CASSQDTTTEAFF
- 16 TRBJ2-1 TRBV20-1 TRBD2 TGCAGTGCTAGAGTCAGACTAGCGGGGCTCTGGGGTGAGCAGTTCTTC CSARVRLAGLWGEQFF
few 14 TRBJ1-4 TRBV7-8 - TGTGCCAGCAGCTTAATCACAGAAACTGAAAAACTGTTTTTT CASSLITETEKLFF
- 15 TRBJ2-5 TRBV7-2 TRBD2 TGTGCCAGCAGCGGATGGACTAGCGGCCAAGAGACCCAGTACTTC CASSGWTSGQETQYF
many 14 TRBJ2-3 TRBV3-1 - TGTGCCAGCGCCTTGACTGGGGTCACAGATACGCAGTATTTT CASALTGVTDTQYF
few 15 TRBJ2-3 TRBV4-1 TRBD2 TGCGCCAGCAGTCCTAGCGGGGGCCGCACAGATACGCAGTATTTT CASSPSGGRTDTQYF
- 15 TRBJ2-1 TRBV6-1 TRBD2 TGTGCCAGCAGTCCCTCACTAGCGGATTACAATGAGCAGTTCTTC CASSPSLADYNEQFF
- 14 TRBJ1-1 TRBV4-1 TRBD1 TGCGCCAGCAGCCAAGACAGGGGGGTTGCTGAAGCTTTCTTT CASSQDRGVAEAFF
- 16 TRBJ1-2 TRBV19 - TGTGCCAGTAGCGTGACCCACGCACAGGGAAACTATGGCTACACCTTC CASSVTHAQGNYGYTF
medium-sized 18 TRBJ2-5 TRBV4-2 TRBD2 TGTGCCAGCAGCCAAGAAGAGAATAGCGGGGGACACCAAGAGACCCAGTACTTC CASSQEENSGGHQETQYF
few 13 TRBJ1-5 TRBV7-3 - TGTGCCAGCAGCCCCGGTCCACGGCAGCCCCAGCATTTT CASSPGPRQPQHF
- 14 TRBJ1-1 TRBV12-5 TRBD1 TGTGCTAGTGCCCCGGCCGGGACAGGCACTGAAGCTTTCTTT CASAPAGTGTEAFF
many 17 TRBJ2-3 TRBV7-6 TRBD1 TGTGCCAGCAGCTCAAGAACAGGGGCCCAAGGCACAGATACGCAGTATTTT CASSSRTGAQGTDTQYF
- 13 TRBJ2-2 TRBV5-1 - TGCGCCAGCAGAGGACAAAACACCGGGGAGCTGTTTTTT CASRGQNTGELFF
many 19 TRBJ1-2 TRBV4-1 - TGCGCCAGCAGCCAAGTACGTTCTAGGAGGGGAAGAGGGAACTATGGCTACACCTTC CASSQVRSRRGRGNYGYTF
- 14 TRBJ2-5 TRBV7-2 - TGTGCCAGCAGCCCGTATGCGACCCAAGAGACCCAGTACTTC CASSPYATQETQYF
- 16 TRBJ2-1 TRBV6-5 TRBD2 TGTGCCAGCAGCCCTTCTAGCGGGGGGTTAGGCAATGAGCAGTTCTTC CASSPSSGGLGNEQFF
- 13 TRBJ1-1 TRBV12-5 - TGTGCTAGTGGTTTGGAGGGAAACACTGAAGCTTTCTTT CASGLEGNTEAFF
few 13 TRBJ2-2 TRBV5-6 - TGTGCCAGCAGCTCAACAGAGCAGGGGGAGCTGTTTTTT CASSSTEQGELFF
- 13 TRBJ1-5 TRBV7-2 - TGTGCCAGCAGCTTAAACACCTATCAGCCCCAGCATTTT CASSLNTYQPQHF
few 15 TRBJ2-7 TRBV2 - TGTGCCAGCAGTGAAGCTTTGATCGGGGGCGACGAGCAGTACTTC CASSEALIGGDEQYF
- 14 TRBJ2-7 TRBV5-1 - TGCGCCAGCAGCTTGGGACAGGACTATGGCGAGCAGTACTTC CASSLGQDYGEQYF
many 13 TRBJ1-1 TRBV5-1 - TGCGCCAGCAGCTTGGAACAGAACACTGAAGCTTTCTTT CASSLEQNTEAFF
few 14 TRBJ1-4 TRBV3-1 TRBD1 TGTGCCAGCAGCTCCGGGACAGGGGGTGAAAAACTGTTTTTT CASSSGTGGEKLFF
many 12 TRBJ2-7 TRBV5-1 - TGCGCCAGCAGCCGCACAGCCTACGAGCAGTACTTC CASSRTAYEQYF
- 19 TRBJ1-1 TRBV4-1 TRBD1 TGCGCCAGCAGCATAATGGGGACAGGGAAGAATTTTCGGGGCACTGAAGCTTTCTTT CASSIMGTGKNFRGTEAFF
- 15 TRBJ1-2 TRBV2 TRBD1 TGTGCCAGCAGTATCCGGGACAGGGGGCTTAATGGCTACACCTTC CASSIRDRGLNGYTF
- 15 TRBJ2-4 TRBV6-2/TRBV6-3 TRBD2 TGTGCCAGCACCCTAGCGGGGGATCCCAAAAACATTCAGTACTTC CASTLAGDPKNIQYF
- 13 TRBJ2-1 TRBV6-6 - TGTGCCAGCAGTTACTCGGACAACAATGAGCAGTTCTTC CASSYSDNNEQFF
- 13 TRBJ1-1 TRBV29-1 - TGCAGCGTTGAAAGTGGGTCCTCTCCCGAGGGTTTCTTT CSVESGSSPEGFF
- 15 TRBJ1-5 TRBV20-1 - TGCAGTGCTACGATAAGTAGGACAGCGCATCAGCCCCAGCATTTT CSATISRTAHQPQHF
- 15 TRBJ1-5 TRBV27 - TGTGCCAGCAGTTTATCTGGACGGACGAATCAGCCCCAGCATTTT CASSLSGRTNQPQHF
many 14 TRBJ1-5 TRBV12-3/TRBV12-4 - TGTGCCAGCAGTTTAGGGGCAGGCGATCAGCCCCAGCATTTT CASSLGAGDQPQHF
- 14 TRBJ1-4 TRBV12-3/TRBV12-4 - TGTGCCAGCAGTTTAGTAGGGCTAAATGAAAAACTGTTTTTT CASSLVGLNEKLFF
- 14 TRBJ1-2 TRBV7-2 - TGTGCCAGCACCATTCCGACGGGGACCTATGGCTACACCTTC CASTIPTGTYGYTF
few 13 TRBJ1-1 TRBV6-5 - TGTGCCAGCAGTGGGGGAGTAGTCACTGAAGCTTTCTTT CASSGGVVTEAFF
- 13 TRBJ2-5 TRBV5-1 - TGCGCCAGCAGCCCGACAGTGGGAGAGACCCAGTACTTC CASSPTVGETQYF
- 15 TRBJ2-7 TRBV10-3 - TGTGCCATCAGTGAGTCGGGGGTTAGAGCCTACGAGCAGTACTTC CAISESGVRAYEQYF